This T cell receptor (beta chain) was identified during a study of T cells in tumors after PD-1 blockade. In the study overall: Daily vismodegib 150 mg continued in a subset of anti-PD-1-treated patients.

The CDR3 runs to 15 residues. V dropped 0 bases and J dropped 7; count of bases not matched to a gene: 5. CDR1 and CDR2 from the germline V gene are MGHRA and YSYEKL. Profiled with immunoSEQ multiplex PCR; TCRdb holds only in-frame clones, not every one. Of about 59,000 clones in the sample, over 75% are singletons; the top ten hold 13%. This clonotype originated in a human donor with basal cell carcinoma. V usage is TRBV4-1 and J usage is TRBJ2-1, with TRBD2 identical over 8 bases. The sample was PBMCs, taken before anti-PD-1 treatment. Here the CDR3 DNA reads TGCGCCAGCAGCCAAGATGACGGGGGGGTAAATGAGCAGTTCTTC. It translates to CASSQDDGGVNEQFF.